This T cell receptor beta chain originates from a study of blood T cell repertoires in COVID-19. Study context: Sources were T cells, B-cell-depleted T cells, or PBMCs; the material itself was cDNA or gDNA.

The CDR3 spans 15 residues. Trimming cost V 3 bases and J 2 bases, with 13 bases left between them. From germline, CDR1 is SGHRS and CDR2 YFSETQ. Clones were read by immunoSEQ multiplex PCR, and TCRdb kept only the in-frame ones, dropping some. The sample lists 72,000 or so clones, around 85% occurring once. This clone occurred once. The rearrangement uses TRBV5-1 and TRBJ2-3, with TRBD2 as a possible D gene (6 bases). Sequencing was carried out using peripheral blood. This TCR was recovered from an elderly woman with active or convalescent COVID-19. The CDR3 loop is CASSSLADATDTQYF. The CDR3 DNA reads TGCGCCAGCAGCTCTTTAGCGGATGCCACAGATACGCAGTATTTT.